Included here is one T cell receptor beta chain sequence, with context. The data were obtained in a study of shared clonotypes between healthy human individuals. V lost 2 bases, J lost 5 bases, and 11 bases lay in between. Germline V gives CDR1 SGHRS, CDR2 YFSETQ. The CDR3 is 14 residues long. The assay was immunoSEQ multiplex PCR, and TCRdb's table has in-frame clones only and misses some. This sample carries approximately 500,000 clones, nearly 80% of them seen once, and the ten largest clones take 9.5% to 15%. The chain couples TRBV5-1 to TRBJ1-5; no reliable D call. The sequenced material came from PBMCs. The receptor was isolated from a middle-aged woman in good health. Some clones in this sample may be carry-over from other donors' samples. CDR3 sequence (DNA): TGCGCCAGCAGCTTACAACCCGGGGATCAGCCCCAGCATTTT. Its translation: CASSLQPGDQPQHF.